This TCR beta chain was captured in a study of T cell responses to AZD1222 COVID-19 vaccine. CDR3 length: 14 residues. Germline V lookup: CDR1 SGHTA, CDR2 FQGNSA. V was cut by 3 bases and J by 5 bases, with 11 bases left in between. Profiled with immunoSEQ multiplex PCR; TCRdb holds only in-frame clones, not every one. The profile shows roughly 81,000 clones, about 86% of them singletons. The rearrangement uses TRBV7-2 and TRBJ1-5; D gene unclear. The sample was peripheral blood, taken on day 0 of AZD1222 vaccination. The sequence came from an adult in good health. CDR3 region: CASSLAGDHQPQHF. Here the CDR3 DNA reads TGTGCCAGCAGCTTGGCCGGGGATCATCAGCCCCAGCATTTT.